This T cell receptor (beta chain) was sequenced in a study of blood T cell repertoires in COVID-19. Study in general: From the United States, Italy and Spain came samples of acute and convalescent COVID-19.

The CDR3 length is 15 residues. Germline values: CDR1 MNHEY, CDR2 SVGEGT. V lost 0 bases and J lost 5, with 11 bases in between. Original processing methods: Nucleated cell number was recorded as an estimate derived from reference gene primer amplification. Repertoires were generated with immunoSEQ multiplex PCR, while TCRdb's copy carries only in-frame clones and drops some. Clone size and the V and J calls come from that table; the DNA yielded D and trimming. The data show about 130,000 clones, around 70% seen once. The clonotype originates from a man of 80 years or more with COVID-19, enrolled during active disease. The V and J genes are TRBV6-2 or TRBV6-3 and TRBJ1-5, with D perhaps TRBD1 (5 bases). Sequencing input: peripheral blood. The CDR3 nucleotides are TGTGCCAGCAGTTACTCGAGCGGGGCTGATCAGCCCCAGCATTTT. Translating gives CASSYSSGADQPQHF.